This T cell receptor beta chain was retrieved from a study of cytomegalovirus exposure and HLA in healthy donors. General study points: By a later analysis, the bulk of CMV-associated TCR beta chains appeared HLA-restricted.

The V gene's germline CDR1 is SGHNT and CDR2 YENEEA. V was trimmed by 3 bases and J by 5 bases, leaving 19 bases between them. This CDR3 has 16 amino acids. Comment on this clone: Its antigen is currently unknown.

The PCR employed 60 Vbeta primers together with 13 Jbeta primers. The method was immunoSEQ multiplex PCR; TCRdb's version includes in-frame clones alone and lacks a portion of them. The repertoire consists of more than 150,000 clones, with 65% to 85% occurring once and the leading ten covering 2.5% to 3.5%. Sequencing was done on a sample of PBMCs. This receptor was taken from a woman between 50 and 59 years old in good health and CMV-seropositive. V gene TRBV11-3 combines with J gene TRBJ1-1, with D tentatively TRBD1 (5 bases). Written as DNA, the CDR3 is TGTGCCAGCAGCTTTGGGGGGGGAGGGATGGGTACTGAAGCTTTCTTT. Residues: CASSFGGGGMGTEAFF.